Listed below are T cell receptor beta chains from one sample, sequenced in a study of T cells in localized non-small cell lung cancer. Sequencing was performed with immunoSEQ multiplex PCR; in TCRdb, only in-frame clones are kept and a portion is missing. The sample holds approximately 5,200 clones, roughly 85% seen once. Specimen: PBMCs, collected before any cancer treatment. Source of these receptors: a woman aged 35 to 70 with stage II lung adenocarcinoma. The CDR3 runs from the conserved cysteine through the conserved F or W. Fields, in order: J gene, V gene, CDR3 protein.

j_gene: TRBJ2-3
v_gene: TRBV6-4
CDR3aa: CASSDGRDTDTQYF

j_gene: TRBJ1-6
v_gene: TRBV2
CDR3aa: CASSEQDTNSPLHF

j_gene: TRBJ2-5
v_gene: TRBV5-5
CDR3aa: CASSGTGGGETQYF

j_gene: TRBJ1-2
v_gene: TRBV6-5
CDR3aa: CASSGNEGAYDGYTF

j_gene: TRBJ2-1
v_gene: TRBV5-1
CDR3aa: CASSLEGGRYEQFF

j_gene: TRBJ2-7
v_gene: TRBV6-1
CDR3aa: CAVAGGGGPYEQYF

j_gene: TRBJ2-1
v_gene: TRBV7-2
CDR3aa: CASSSELSSGSLANEQFF

j_gene: TRBJ2-7
v_gene: TRBV6-5
CDR3aa: CASRVEGRHEQYF

j_gene: TRBJ2-1
v_gene: TRBV11-2
CDR3aa: CASNPGTLTYNEQFF

j_gene: TRBJ2-1
v_gene: TRBV29-1
CDR3aa: CSVEVTRGRNNEQFF

j_gene: TRBJ2-5
v_gene: TRBV4-1
CDR3aa: CASSPGPGLQETQYF

j_gene: TRBJ2-1
v_gene: TRBV6-4
CDR3aa: CASSEGGRARNEQFF

j_gene: TRBJ2-7
v_gene: TRBV5-1
CDR3aa: CASSLVQATNEQYF

j_gene: TRBJ2-3
v_gene: TRBV9
CDR3aa: CASSVVSGSADTQYF

j_gene: TRBJ2-1
v_gene: TRBV9
CDR3aa: CASSALRAGGTNEQFF

j_gene: TRBJ1-4
v_gene: TRBV15
CDR3aa: CATSRDRATNEKLFF

j_gene: TRBJ1-4
v_gene: TRBV5-1
CDR3aa: CASSLAGGNEKLFF

j_gene: TRBJ2-6
v_gene: TRBV30
CDR3aa: CAWSSLLGTSGTSGANVLTF

j_gene: TRBJ2-1
v_gene: TRBV18
CDR3aa: CASSPRPFEIYNEQFF

j_gene: TRBJ2-4
v_gene: TRBV13
CDR3aa: CASSYRLAELKNIQYF